The present T cell receptor (beta chain) was sequenced within a study of Ad26.COV2.S vaccination and SARS-CoV-2 variants. Study-level background: The donor participated in the COV1001 trial, in its Ad26.COV2.S arm. The study, taken as a whole, reports: Higher spike-specific TCR breadth was found in vaccine recipients than in placebo recipients.

Note on this clone: Its antigen remains unidentified.

Trimming stripped 5 bases from V and 2 bases from J, with 12 bases between. Per the germline V gene, CDR1 is SGHAT and CDR2 is FQNNGV. The CDR3 runs 14 residues. This sample's treatment: roughly 19 received Ad26.COV2.S at low or high dose, single or two shots; about 5 received placebo; per-sample allocation not given. Sample collection was performed on day 63 after the first vaccine or placebo injection. The assay was immunoSEQ multiplex PCR, and TCRdb's table has in-frame clones only and misses some. The repertoire consists of about 350,000 clones, with roughly 81% occurring once and the leading ten covering less than 4%.

The source of this sequence is a person aged 18-65 years who received the Ad26.COV2.S COVID-19 vaccine or a placebo. Material: peripheral blood, obtained in a trial of Ad26.COV2.S vaccine versus placebo. The gene calls are TRBV11-2 and TRBJ2-5; maybe TRBD2 (6 bases). The CDR3 loop is CASSRTGEQETQYF. For the CDR3, the DNA is TGTGCCAGCAGCAGAACGGGGGAACAAGAGACCCAGTACTTC.